Below, one T cell receptor (beta chain) is given with its context. Its antigen is undetermined. This specimen comes from a study of OX40 agonist ivuxolimab in advanced cancers. The CDR3 is 13 amino acids. Germline CDR1 is SGHTA and CDR2 is FQGTGA. Trimming removed 4 bases from V and 5 bases from J, with 9 bases in between. The repertoire was sequenced with immunoSEQ multiplex PCR; TCRdb's copy has only in-frame clones and lacks some. The table shows about 40,000 clones, with roughly nine tenths occurring only once. Points from the study as a whole: Researchers report that CD8+ T cells had, on average, more expanded clones than CD4+.

Sequenced here: CD4+ or CD8+ T cells sorted from blood, sampled in a trial of the OX40 agonist ivuxolimab. This rearrangement joins TRBV7-3 to TRBJ2-1; tentatively, D is TRBD2 (5 bases). The TCR originated in an adult with an advanced solid tumor such as melanoma, head and neck, liver or kidney cancer. CDR3 residues: CASSSGLHNEQFF. CDR3 nucleotides: TGTGCCAGCAGCTCCGGACTGCACAATGAGCAGTTCTTC.